This TCR beta chain originates from a study of T-cell reconstitution after alpha-beta-depleted transplantation in children. Researchers prepared the TCRbeta library using unique molecular identifiers, the study reports. Each CDR3 protein gets one entry after TCRdb re-called the PCR reads with MiXCR. Of around 400,000 distinct CDR3 sequences listed, roughly 20% are singletons. Trimming removed 10 bases from V and 7 bases from J; junction bases left unmatched: 15. Germline CDR1 is MDHEN and CDR2 is SYDVKM. This CDR3 comprises 14 residues. The TCR comes from a human donor who donated a stem cell graft to a child with acute myeloid leukemia. This chain links TRBV28 with TRBJ2-5, with 7 nucleotides matching TRBD2. This specimen consisted of PBMCs from the stem cell graft donor, obtained from the stem cell graft. The chain's CDR3 is CATREGDSSRTQYF. DNA of the CDR3: TGTGCCACCAGGGAGGGAGACAGTTCGAGGACCCAGTACTTC.